This TCR beta chain comes out of a study of blood T cell repertoires in COVID-19. Turning to the study itself: Researchers got acute and convalescent COVID-19 samples from the United States, Italy and Spain.

This clone was seen more than once but under ten times. The CDR3 covers 13 residues. Germline V gene data show CDR1 as SGHTA and CDR2 as FQGTGA. Trimming stripped 3 bases from V and 1 base from J, with 6 bases between. The authors' processing: Estimation of nucleated cell counts relied on the amplification of reference gene primers. The table came from immunoSEQ multiplex PCR; TCRdb's copy has only in-frame clones and leaves some out. V and J calls and clone size come straight from that table; D and trimming were deduced from the DNA. The sample carries about 170,000 clones, roughly 85% recorded once.

Sequencing was done on a sample of PBMCs or T cells enriched from blood (not recorded which). The receptor's source is a woman aged 70 to 79 in a cohort exposed to, infected with or recovered from COVID-19 (not recorded which). The chain links TRBV7-3 to TRBJ1-1, with D unresolved. The chain's CDR3 is CASSFSGNTEAFF. The DNA for the CDR3 is TGTGCCAGCAGCTTCAGTGGGAACACTGAAGCTTTCTTT.